The 18 T cell receptor beta chains presented below share a single source sample, sequenced in a study of early T cells in non-severe SARS-CoV-2 infection. TCRdb fed the 5' RACE reads into MiXCR, producing one record per CDR3 protein. The sample consists of over 85,000 distinct CDR3 sequences, over 9.5% of them appearing once. The specimen comprised whole blood, sampled at baseline. These receptor sequences come from an adult who was a healthcare worker with PCR-confirmed SARS-CoV-2 infection or an uninfected control (not recorded which).

The genes are TRBV28 and TRBJ2-1; TRBD2 might be the D (6 bases). CDR1 is MDHEN, CDR2 SYDVKM, per germline. V was pared by 7 bases and J by 8 bases, with 9 bases between. This CDR3 region has 11 residues. CDR3 sequence reads: CASTRGYEQFF. The CDR3 DNA reads as TGTGCCAGCACCCGGGGGTATGAGCAGTTCTTC.

The chain uses TRBV6-6 and TRBJ2-7; D uncertain. The CDR3 spans 11 residues. V lost 2 bases and J 9 bases, leaving 8 bases between the germline ends. Germline V gives CDR1 MNHNY, CDR2 SVGAGI (reference sequence). Here the CDR3 reads CASSYIAVQYF. The CDR3 nucleotides read TGTGCCAGCAGTTACATAGCCGTGCAGTACTTC.

The rearrangement uses TRBV29-1 and TRBJ1-5; a weak D match, TRBD1 (5 bases). Trimming pared 6 bases from V and 6 bases from J, leaving 9 bases between. Per the germline V gene, CDR1 is SQVTM and CDR2 is ANQGSEA. The CDR3 has 11 amino acids. CDR3 sequence (DNA): TGCAGCGTCGGCGACAGTCAGCCCCAGCATTTT. Protein product: CSVGDSQPQHF.

The CDR3 nucleotides are TGCGCCAGCAGCCAGCCGACAGGGGAACGTGGAAACACCATATATTTT. Protein product: CASSQPTGERGNTIYF. The gene calls are TRBV5-1 and TRBJ1-3; 8 bases are a match to TRBD1. Losses at the gene ends were 4 bases for V and 3 bases for J; bases not matched to a gene: 9. Germline-derived CDR1 and CDR2 are SGHRS and YFSETQ. The CDR3 length is 16 residues.

A few counts support this clonotype. This chain joins TRBV20-1 and TRBJ2-1; the D gene is possibly TRBD2 (5 bases). CDR1 and CDR2 (germline): DFQATT, SNEGSKA (reference sequence). Trimming took off 5 bases at V and 10 bases at J, with 15 bases between the two ends. The CDR3 length is 12 residues. CDR3 in DNA: TGCAGTGCTCTGAGGACTGCAATCGAGCAGTTCTTC. Protein: CSALRTAIEQFF.

This clonotype was detected ten times or more. V gene TRBV29-1 combines with J gene TRBJ1-1; 10 positions match TRBD1. This CDR3 comprises 14 residues. The germline V gene has CDR1 SQVTM and CDR2 ANQGSEA. Trimming took 7 bases from V and 7 from J; bases not matched to a gene: 12. The CDR3 DNA reads as TGCAGCGCGGGTCCCGGGACAGGGGCAATTGAAGCTTTCTTT. Amino acid sequence: CSAGPGTGAIEAFF.

The V gene is TRBV2, the J gene TRBJ2-2; 14 bases match TRBD2. The germline V gene encodes CDR1 SNHLY and CDR2 FYNNEI. Losses at the gene ends were 6 bases for V and 5 bases for J; bases not matched to a gene: 5. CDR3 length equals 16 residues. The CDR3 bases are TGTGCCAGCAGCCGCGGACTAGCGGGGGGAACCGGGGAGCTGTTTTTT. Translation gives CASSRGLAGGTGELFF.

This clonotype was seen at least ten times. The CDR3 sequence: CASSLTARGNEQFF. The CDR3 nucleotides read TGTGCCAGCAGCTTGACCGCCAGGGGCAATGAGCAGTTCTTC. The chain has TRBV7-8 and TRBJ2-1; D is possibly TRBD1 (6 bases). Germline V gene data show CDR1 as SGHVS and CDR2 as FQNEAQ. Between the trimmed V and J ends, which lost 3 bases and 6 bases, there was a span of 12 bases. CDR3 length: 14 residues.

This clonotype was counted only a few times. CDR3 DNA sequence: TGTGCCAGCAGCTCTCAACCCGGGCGAGATACGCAGTATTTT. Its translation is CASSSQPGRDTQYF. The V and J genes are TRBV3-1 and TRBJ2-3, with D uncertain. Trimming took off 5 bases at V and 5 bases at J, with 14 bases between the two ends. CDR3 length equals 14 residues. Germline V CDR1 and CDR2: LGHDT, YNNKEL (reference sequence).

In its sample, this clonotype was seen many times. The chain recombines TRBV19 with TRBJ2-4; no definite D call. This CDR3 contains 14 residues. The germline gives CDR1 LNHDA, CDR2 SQIVND (reference sequence). V was shortened by 0 bases and J by 6 bases, with 9 bases between the two germline ends. CDR3 nucleotide sequence: TGTGCCAGTAGTATAGATAACAACCTAAACATTCAGTACTTC. Encoded protein: CASSIDNNLNIQYF.

This clonotype was counted between two and nine times. This chain links TRBV28 with TRBJ2-7; D perhaps matches TRBD2 (6 bases). The length of the CDR3 is 13 residues. Germline CDR1 reads MDHEN; CDR2 reads SYDVKM. With 2 bases removed from V and 5 bases from J, the gap between germline ends came to 10 bases. The CDR3 loop is CASSLGASDEQYF. For the CDR3, the DNA is TGTGCCAGCAGTTTAGGGGCTAGCGACGAGCAGTACTTC. Full variable domain (remainder filled in from reference TRBV28 and TRBJ2-7): DVKVTQSSRYLVKRTGEKVFLECVQDMDHENMFWYRQDPGLGLRLIYFSYDVKMKEKGDIPEGYSVSREKKERFSLILESASTNQTSMYLCASSLGASDEQYFGPGTRLTVT.

For the CDR3, the DNA is TGTGCCAGCACCAAAGTCTCCAATCAGCCCCAGCATTTT. Translated: CASTKVSNQPQHF. V gene TRBV2 combines with J gene TRBJ1-5; D is unresolved. Trimming shortened V by 7 bases and J by 3 bases, and 10 bases separated the two germline ends. The germline V gene encodes CDR1 SNHLY and CDR2 FYNNEI. The CDR3 sequence is 13 residues long.

This clonotype appeared a few times. This sequence joins TRBV5-1 and TRBJ2-2, with TRBD2 matching over 9 bases. The CDR3 runs to 17 residues. V lost 0 bases, J lost 7 bases, and 10 bases stayed unmatched. The germline V gene has CDR1 SGHRS and CDR2 YFSETQ. The DNA of the CDR3 is TGCGCCAGCAGCTTGGGGATCGCTAGCGGGATGAACGGGGAGCTGTTTTTT. It codes for CASSLGIASGMNGELFF.

The V gene is TRBV9, the J gene TRBJ2-7; 11 bases map to TRBD1. The V segment lost 4 bases and the J segment 3 bases; nucleotides outside the gene matches: 6. Germline V gene sequence: CDR1 SGDLS, CDR2 YYNGEE. This CDR3 region has 15 residues. The CDR3 sequence: CASSPGTGGYYEQYF. DNA of the CDR3: TGTGCCAGCAGCCCCGGGACAGGGGGGTACTACGAGCAGTACTTC.

This rearrangement joins TRBV14 to TRBJ2-1; D perhaps matches TRBD2 (6 bases). The CDR3 runs to 16 residues. V was shortened by 1 base and J by 2 bases, with 12 bases between the two germline ends. Per germline, CDR1 SGHDN and CDR2 FVKESK. The CDR3 spells CASSQGVAGPYNEQFF. DNA for the CDR3: TGTGCCAGCAGCCAAGGGGTCGCGGGACCCTACAATGAGCAGTTCTTC.

The rearrangement joins TRBV6-2 or TRBV6-3 to TRBJ1-1; a weak D match, TRBD1 (6 bases). The CDR3 sequence is 14 residues long. Germline lookup yields CDR1 MNHEY and CDR2 SVGEGT. Trimming left V 4 bases short and J 4 bases short, with 13 bases between. The chain's CDR3 is CASSLGGSATEAFF. CDR3 nucleotide sequence: TGTGCCAGCAGTTTAGGGGGATCAGCCACTGAAGCTTTCTTT.

The CDR3 region has the DNA TGTGCCAGCAGCGTAGTTAGCGGCGACGAGCAGTACTTC. Protein product: CASSVVSGDEQYF. This chain uses TRBV9 with TRBJ2-7, with D possibly being TRBD2 (6 bases). The CDR3 has 13 amino acids. The ends were cut back, 0 bases at V and 5 bases at J, with 9 bases in the middle. CDR1 SGDLS and CDR2 YYNGEE come from the germline V gene.

The chain joins TRBV7-6 to TRBJ2-3, with 8 nucleotides matching TRBD2. The CDR3 is 16 amino acids. V gave up 3 bases and J gave up 2 bases; unmatched junction bases: 7. Germline-derived CDR1 and CDR2 are SGHVS and FNYEAQ. This CDR3 is CASSFSGGAFTDTQYF. CDR3 coding DNA: TGTGCCAGCAGCTTTTCGGGGGGGGCTTTCACAGATACGCAGTATTTT.